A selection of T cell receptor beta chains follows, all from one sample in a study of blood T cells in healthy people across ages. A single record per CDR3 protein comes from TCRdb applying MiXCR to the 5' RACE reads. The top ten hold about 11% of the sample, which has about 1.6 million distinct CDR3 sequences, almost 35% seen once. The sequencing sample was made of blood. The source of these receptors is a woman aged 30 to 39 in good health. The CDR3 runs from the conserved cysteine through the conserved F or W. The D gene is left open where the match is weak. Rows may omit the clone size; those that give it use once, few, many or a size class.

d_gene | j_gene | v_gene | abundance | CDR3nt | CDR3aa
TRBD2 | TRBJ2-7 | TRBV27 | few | TGTGCCAGCAGTTCGACTAGCGGGAGTTCGGAGCAGTACTTC | CASSSTSGSSEQYF
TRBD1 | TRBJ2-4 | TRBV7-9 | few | TGTGCCAGCAGCCGGGACAGTAACGTTGAGCAGTACTTC | CASSRDSNVEQYF
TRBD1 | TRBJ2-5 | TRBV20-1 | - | TGCAGTGCTAGAGTGGGACAGGTCCAAGAGACCCAGTACTTC | CSARVGQVQETQYF
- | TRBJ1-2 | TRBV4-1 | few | TGCGCCAGCAGCCGACGGGAGACAGGAATCTATGGCTACACCTTC | CASSRRETGIYGYTF
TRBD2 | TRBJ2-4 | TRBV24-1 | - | TGTGCCACCAGTGATTTGCTAGCGGGGGGGCAGGACATTCAGTACTTC | CATSDLLAGGQDIQYF
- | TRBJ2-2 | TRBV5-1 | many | TGCGCCAGCAGCTTGGTGGCGAACACCGGGGAGCTGTTTTTT | CASSLVANTGELFF
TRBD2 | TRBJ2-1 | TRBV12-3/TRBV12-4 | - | TGTGCCAGCAGTTTCGGACTAGCTCAGGCTGAGCAGTTCTTC | CASSFGLAQAEQFF
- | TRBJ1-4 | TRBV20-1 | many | TGCAGTGCGCCGGACTGGGAAAAACTGTTTTTT | CSAPDWEKLFF
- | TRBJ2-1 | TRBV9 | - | TGTGCCAGCAGCGCCGTGGAGACAAACTGGGACCTGCAGTTCTTC | CASSAVETNWDLQFF
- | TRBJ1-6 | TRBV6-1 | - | TGTGCCAGCAGTGCTTTTGGATTGGGACCGAAAAATTCACCCCTCCACTTT | CASSAFGLGPKNSPLHF
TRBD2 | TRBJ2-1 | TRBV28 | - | TGTGCCAGCAGATGGGGGATAGCGGGTTCGCAGTTCTTC | CASRWGIAGSQFF
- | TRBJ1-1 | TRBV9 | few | TGTGCCAGCAGTTCAAACCTCCACCGCGGGAACACTGAAGCTTTCTTT | CASSSNLHRGNTEAFF
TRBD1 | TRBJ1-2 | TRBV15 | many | TGTGCCACCAGCAGAGAAACAGGGGCAGACTATGGCTACACCTTC | CATSRETGADYGYTF
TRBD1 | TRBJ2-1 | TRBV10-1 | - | TGCGCCAGCAGTGCTGACAGGGGGCTGAGACCTCGGAGCAGTGAGCAGTTCTTC | CASSADRGLRPRSSEQFF
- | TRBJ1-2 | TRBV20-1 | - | TGCAGTGCTAGGCCCCCGGGATCATCATATTATGGCTACACCTTC | CSARPPGSSYYGYTF
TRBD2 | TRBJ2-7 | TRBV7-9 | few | TGTGCCAGCAGCCCTTCACTAGCGGGAGACCCCTACGAGCAGTACTTC | CASSPSLAGDPYEQYF